Given below is one T cell receptor (beta chain) in context. What it recognizes is unknown. The CDR3 has 21 residues. Sequenced by immunoSEQ multiplex PCR; TCRdb stores in-frame clones only, minus some. The sample includes roughly 60,000 clones, roughly 86% of them seen just once. This sample is drawn from a study of glioma-infiltrating T cells after dendritic cell vaccination. As for the study in general: Treatment, given 2003 to 2012, was autologous tumor lysate-pulsed dendritic cell vaccination. Study-wide results and caveats: Higher pretreatment TIL content predicted longer progression-free time and survival.

Time point of the sample: after dendritic cell vaccination, including at tumor progression/relapse. V gene TRBV21-1 combines with J gene TRBJ1-6; the table assigns TRBD1, which was not confirmed against the DNA. TRBV21-1 is noted as a pseudogene. This receptor was obtained from a human donor with glioblastoma. Sequencing used blood, obtained after dendritic cell vaccination. CDR3 DNA sequence: TGTGCCAGCATCGACGGACAGGGAAAACCTAAGCCTAGCTCCTATAATTCACCCCTCCACTTT. Translation: CASIDGQGKPKPSSYNSPLHF.